The following is a T cell receptor (beta chain) sequence with its context. There are 15 residues in the CDR3. In germline, CDR1 is MNHEY, CDR2 SVGEGT. V shed 6 bases and J 7 bases; nucleotides not matched to a gene: 11. The entry originates in a study of T cells after yellow fever vaccination. TCRdb processed the 5' RACE reads anew with MiXCR; each CDR3 protein has one entry. Of approximately 610,000 distinct CDR3 sequences detected, 17% appear once; the ten largest clones hold roughly 17%. This TCR came from a man between 18 and 35 years old who received the YFV17D yellow fever vaccine. The sequences come from PBMCs, collected around 5 days after the first yellow fever vaccination. The V and J genes are TRBV6-2 or TRBV6-3 and TRBJ2-1; 8 bases align to TRBD2. The CDR3 loop reads CASRLSGGRDNEQFF. The CDR3 DNA is TGTGCCAGCAGATTAAGCGGGGGAAGGGATAATGAGCAGTTCTTC.